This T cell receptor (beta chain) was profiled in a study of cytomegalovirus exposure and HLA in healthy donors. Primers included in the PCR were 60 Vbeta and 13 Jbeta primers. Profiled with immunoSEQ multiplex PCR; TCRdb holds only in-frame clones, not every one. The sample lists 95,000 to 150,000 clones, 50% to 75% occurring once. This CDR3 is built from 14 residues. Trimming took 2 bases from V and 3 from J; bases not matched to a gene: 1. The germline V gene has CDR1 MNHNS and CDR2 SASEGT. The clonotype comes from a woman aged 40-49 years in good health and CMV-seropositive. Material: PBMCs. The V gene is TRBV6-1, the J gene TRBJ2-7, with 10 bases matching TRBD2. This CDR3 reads CASSETSGDYEQYF. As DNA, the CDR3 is TGTGCCAGCAGTGAAACTAGCGGGGACTACGAGCAGTACTTC.